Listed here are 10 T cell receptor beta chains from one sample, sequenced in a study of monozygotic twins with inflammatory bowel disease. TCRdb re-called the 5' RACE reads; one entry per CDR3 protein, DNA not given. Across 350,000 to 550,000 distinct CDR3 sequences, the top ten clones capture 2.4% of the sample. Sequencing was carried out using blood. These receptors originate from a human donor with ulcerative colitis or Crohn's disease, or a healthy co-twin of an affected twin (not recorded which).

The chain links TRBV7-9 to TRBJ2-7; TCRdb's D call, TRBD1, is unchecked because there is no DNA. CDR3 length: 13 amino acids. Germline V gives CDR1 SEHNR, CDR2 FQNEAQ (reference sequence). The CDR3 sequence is CASSSRLEYEQYF.

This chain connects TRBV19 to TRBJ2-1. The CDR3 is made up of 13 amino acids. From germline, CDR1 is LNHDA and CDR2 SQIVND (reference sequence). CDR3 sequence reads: CASSIRAYNEQFF.

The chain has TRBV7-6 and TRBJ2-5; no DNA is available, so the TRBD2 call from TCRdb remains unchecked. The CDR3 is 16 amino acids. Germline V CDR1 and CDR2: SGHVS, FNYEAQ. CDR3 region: CASSLSGRVGKETQYF.

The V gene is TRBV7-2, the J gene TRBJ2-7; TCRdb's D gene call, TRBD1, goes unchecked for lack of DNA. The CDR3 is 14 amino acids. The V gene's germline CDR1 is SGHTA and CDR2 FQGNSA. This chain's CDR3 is CASSSGQGLYEQYF.

This CDR3 is CASSAGTGSAVGTDTQYF. This chain uses TRBV5-4 with TRBJ2-3; TCRdb proposes TRBD1, but this gene call is untestable without DNA. The CDR3 runs to 18 residues. Germline V lookup: CDR1 SGHNT, CDR2 YYREEE (reference sequence).

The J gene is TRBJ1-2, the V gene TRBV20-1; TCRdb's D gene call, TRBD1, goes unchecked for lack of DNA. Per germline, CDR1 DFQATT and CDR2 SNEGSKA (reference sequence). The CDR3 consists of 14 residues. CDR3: CSAREDRDPNGYTF.

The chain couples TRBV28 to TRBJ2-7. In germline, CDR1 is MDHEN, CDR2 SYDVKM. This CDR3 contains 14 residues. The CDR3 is CASSTSRGLYEQYF.

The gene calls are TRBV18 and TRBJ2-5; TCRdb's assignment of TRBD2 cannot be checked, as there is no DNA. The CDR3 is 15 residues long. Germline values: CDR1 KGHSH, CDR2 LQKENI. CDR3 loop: CASSPRQGPMETQYF.

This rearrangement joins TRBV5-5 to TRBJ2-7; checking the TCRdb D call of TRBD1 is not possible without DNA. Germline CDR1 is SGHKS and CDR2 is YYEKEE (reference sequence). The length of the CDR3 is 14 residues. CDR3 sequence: CASSFYRDPSEQYF.

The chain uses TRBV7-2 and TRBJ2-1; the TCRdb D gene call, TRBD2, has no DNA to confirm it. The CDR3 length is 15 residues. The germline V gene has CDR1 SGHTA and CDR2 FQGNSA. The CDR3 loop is CASSSSSVGYNEQFF.